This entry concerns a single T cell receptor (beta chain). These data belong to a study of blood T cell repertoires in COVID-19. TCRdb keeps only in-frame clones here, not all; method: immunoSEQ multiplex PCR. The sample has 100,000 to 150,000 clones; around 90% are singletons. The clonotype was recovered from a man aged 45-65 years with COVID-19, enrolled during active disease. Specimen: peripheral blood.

CDR3 sequence reads: CASSLSGGSNQPQHF. CDR3 in DNA: TGTGCCAGCAGCTTATCCGGGGGTAGCAATCAGCCCCAGCATTTT. The V call is TRBV7-9, the J call TRBJ1-5; possible D gene TRBD1, 5 bases. The CDR3 is made up of 15 amino acids. Per the germline V gene, CDR1 is SEHNR and CDR2 is FQNEAQ (reference sequence). The V end lost 2 bases, the J end lost 0 bases, and 8 bases lay between the germline ends.